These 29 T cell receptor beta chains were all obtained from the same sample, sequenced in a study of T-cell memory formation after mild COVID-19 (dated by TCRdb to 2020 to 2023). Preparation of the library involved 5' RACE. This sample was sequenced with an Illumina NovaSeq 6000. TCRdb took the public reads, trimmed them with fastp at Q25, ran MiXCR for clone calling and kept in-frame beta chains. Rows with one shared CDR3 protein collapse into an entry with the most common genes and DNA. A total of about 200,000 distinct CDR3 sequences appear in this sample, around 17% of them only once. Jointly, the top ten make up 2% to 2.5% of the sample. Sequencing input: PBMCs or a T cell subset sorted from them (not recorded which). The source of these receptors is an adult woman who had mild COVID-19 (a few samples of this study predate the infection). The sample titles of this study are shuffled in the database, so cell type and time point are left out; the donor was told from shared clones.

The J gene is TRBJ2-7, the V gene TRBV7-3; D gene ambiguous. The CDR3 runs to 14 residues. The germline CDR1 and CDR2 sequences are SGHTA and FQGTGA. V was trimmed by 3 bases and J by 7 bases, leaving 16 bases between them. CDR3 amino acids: CASSFNAGAGEQYF. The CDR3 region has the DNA TGTGCCAGCAGCTTCAACGCCGGTGCCGGGGAGCAGTACTTC.

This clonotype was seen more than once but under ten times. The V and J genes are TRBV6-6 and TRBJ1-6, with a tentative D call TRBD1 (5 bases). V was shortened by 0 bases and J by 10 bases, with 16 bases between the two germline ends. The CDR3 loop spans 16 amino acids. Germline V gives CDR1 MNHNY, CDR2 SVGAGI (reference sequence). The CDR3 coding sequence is TGTGCCAGCAGTTACTCGATCTCCTCGAGGGGATCACCCCTCCACTTT. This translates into CASSYSISSRGSPLHF.

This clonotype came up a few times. CDR3 loop: CASSRSGTGGYTF. In nucleotides, the CDR3 is TGTGCCAGCAGCCGATCAGGGACAGGTGGCTACACCTTC. The chain employs TRBV12-3 or TRBV12-4 and TRBJ1-2, with 8 bases identical to TRBD1. The V segment lost 6 bases and the J segment 7 bases; nucleotides outside the gene matches: 7. The CDR3 is 13 amino acids.

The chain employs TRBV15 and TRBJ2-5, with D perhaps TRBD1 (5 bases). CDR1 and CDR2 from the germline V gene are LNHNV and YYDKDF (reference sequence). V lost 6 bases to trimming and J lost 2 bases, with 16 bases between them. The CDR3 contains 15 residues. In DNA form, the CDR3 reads TGTGCCACCAGGAAGCAGGGTTTACCTCAAGAGACCCAGTACTTC. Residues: CATRKQGLPQETQYF.

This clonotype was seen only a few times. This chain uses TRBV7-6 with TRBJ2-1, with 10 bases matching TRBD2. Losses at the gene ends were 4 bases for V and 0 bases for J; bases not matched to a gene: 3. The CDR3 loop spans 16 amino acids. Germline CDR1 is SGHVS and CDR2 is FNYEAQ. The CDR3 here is CASSSSGGGSYNEQFF. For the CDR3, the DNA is TGTGCCAGCAGCTCCAGCGGGGGGGGCTCCTACAATGAGCAGTTCTTC.

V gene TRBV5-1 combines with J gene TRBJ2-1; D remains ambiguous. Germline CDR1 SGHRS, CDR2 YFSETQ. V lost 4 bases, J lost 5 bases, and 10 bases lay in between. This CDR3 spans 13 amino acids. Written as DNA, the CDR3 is TGCGCCAGCAGCCCGGGCCCTAACAATGAGCAGTTCTTC. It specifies CASSPGPNNEQFF.

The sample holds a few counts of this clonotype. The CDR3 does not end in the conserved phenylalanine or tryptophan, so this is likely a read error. The CDR3 reads CASKTGTGGSYEQYS. The CDR3 coding sequence is TGCGCCAGTAAAACCGGGACAGGGGGCTCCTACGAGCAGTACTCC. This rearrangement joins TRBV5-1 to TRBJ2-7; 11 bases match TRBD1. Germline V gene data show CDR1 as SGHRS and CDR2 as YFSETQ. This CDR3 is built from 15 residues. V shed 8 bases, J shed 0 bases, and the junction held 7 bases outside the gene matches.

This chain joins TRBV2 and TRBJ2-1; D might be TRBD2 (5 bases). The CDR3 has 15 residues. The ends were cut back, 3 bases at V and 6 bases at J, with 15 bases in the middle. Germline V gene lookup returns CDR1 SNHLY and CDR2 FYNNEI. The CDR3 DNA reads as TGTGCCAGCAGTGAGTGGAGTAGCGAATCCAATGAGCAGTTCTTC. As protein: CASSEWSSESNEQFF.

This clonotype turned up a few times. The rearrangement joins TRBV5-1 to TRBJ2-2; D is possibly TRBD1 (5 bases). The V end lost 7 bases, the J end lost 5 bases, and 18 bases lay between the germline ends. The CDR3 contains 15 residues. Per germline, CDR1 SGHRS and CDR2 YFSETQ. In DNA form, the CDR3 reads TGCGCCAGCCTAACAGGTCCGCTGGGAACCGGGGAGCTGTTTTTT. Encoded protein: CASLTGPLGTGELFF.

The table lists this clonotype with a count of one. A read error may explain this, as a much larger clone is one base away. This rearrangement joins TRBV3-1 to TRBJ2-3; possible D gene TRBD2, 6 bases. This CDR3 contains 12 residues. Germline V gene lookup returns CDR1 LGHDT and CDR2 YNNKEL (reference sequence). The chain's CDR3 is CASSKDGRGLYF. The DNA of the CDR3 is TGTGCCAGCAGCAAAGACGGGCGGGGTCTGTATTTT.

CDR3 bases: TGTGCCAGTATGCCAACACGCTCCTACAATGAGCAGTTCTTC. It yields the protein CASMPTRSYNEQFF. This chain uses TRBV19 with TRBJ2-1; D remains unclear. Per the germline V gene, CDR1 is LNHDA and CDR2 is SQIVND (reference sequence). With 7 bases removed from V and 0 bases from J, the gap between germline ends came to 10 bases. This CDR3 has 14 residues.

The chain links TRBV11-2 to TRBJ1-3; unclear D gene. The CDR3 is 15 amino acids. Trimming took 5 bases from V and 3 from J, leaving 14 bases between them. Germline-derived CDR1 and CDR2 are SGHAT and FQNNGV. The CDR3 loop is CASSQRPTGGNTIYF. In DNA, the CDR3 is TGTGCCAGCAGCCAAAGACCGACGGGTGGAAACACCATATATTTT.

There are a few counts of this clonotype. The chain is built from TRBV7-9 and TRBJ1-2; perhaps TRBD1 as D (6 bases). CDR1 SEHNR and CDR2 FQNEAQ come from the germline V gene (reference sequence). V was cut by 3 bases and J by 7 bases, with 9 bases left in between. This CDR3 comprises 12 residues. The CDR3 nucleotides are TGTGCCAGCAGCTTTCAGGGGAGTGGCTACACCTTC. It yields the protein CASSFQGSGYTF.

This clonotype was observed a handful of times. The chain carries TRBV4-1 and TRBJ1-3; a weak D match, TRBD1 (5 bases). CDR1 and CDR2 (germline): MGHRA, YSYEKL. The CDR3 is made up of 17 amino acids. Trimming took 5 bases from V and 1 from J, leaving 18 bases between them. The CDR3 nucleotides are TGCGCCAGCAGCACCCAGGAGACAGCGAGGTCTGGAAACACCATATATTTT. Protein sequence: CASSTQETARSGNTIYF.

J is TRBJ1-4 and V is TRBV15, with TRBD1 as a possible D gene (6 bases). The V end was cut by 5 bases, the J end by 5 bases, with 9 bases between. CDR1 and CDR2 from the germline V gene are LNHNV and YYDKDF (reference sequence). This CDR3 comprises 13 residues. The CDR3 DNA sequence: TGTGCCACCAGCCAGGGGCTAAATGAAAAACTGTTTTTT. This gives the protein CATSQGLNEKLFF.

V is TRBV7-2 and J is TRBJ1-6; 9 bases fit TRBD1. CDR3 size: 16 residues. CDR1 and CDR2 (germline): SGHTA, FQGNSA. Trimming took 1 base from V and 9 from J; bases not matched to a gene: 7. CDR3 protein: CASSLGTGATASPLHF. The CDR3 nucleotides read TGTGCCAGCAGCTTAGGGACAGGGGCTACGGCTTCACCCCTCCACTTT.

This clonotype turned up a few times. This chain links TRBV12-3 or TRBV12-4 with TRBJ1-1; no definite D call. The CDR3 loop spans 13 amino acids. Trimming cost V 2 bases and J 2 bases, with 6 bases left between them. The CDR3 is CASSLRPNTEAFF. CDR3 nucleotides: TGTGCCAGCAGTTTACGCCCTAACACTGAAGCTTTCTTT.

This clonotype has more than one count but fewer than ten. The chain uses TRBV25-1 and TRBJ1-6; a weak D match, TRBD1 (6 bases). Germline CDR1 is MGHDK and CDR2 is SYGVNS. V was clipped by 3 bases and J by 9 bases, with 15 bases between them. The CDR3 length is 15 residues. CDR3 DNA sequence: TGTGCCAGCAGTGATCTACAGGGATTGGGTTCACCCCTCCACTTT. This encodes CASSDLQGLGSPLHF.

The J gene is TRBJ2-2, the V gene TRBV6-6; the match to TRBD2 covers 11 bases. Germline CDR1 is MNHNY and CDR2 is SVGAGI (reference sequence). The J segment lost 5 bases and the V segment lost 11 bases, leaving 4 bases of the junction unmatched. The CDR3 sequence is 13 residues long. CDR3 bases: TGTGCCGGGGGACTAGCGGAGACCGGGGAGCTGTTTTTT. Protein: CAGGLAETGELFF.

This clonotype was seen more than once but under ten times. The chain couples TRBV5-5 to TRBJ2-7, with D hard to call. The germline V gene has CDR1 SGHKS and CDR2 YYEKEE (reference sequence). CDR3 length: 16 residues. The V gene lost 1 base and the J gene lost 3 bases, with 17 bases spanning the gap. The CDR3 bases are TGTGCCAGCAGCTTGCAGTTTCCGGACGGGCTCTACGAGCAGTACTTC. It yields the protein CASSLQFPDGLYEQYF.

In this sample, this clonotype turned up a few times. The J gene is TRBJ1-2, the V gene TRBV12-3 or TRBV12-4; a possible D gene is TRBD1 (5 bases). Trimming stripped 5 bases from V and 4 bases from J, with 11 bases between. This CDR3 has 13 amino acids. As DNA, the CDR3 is TGTGCCAGCAGTGTCCGACAGACCTATGGCTACACCTTC. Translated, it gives CASSVRQTYGYTF.

The CDR3 loop is CASSIQGPTEAFF. The CDR3, as DNA: TGCGCCAGCAGCATACAGGGGCCTACTGAAGCTTTCTTT. V and J are TRBV5-1 and TRBJ1-1, with 7 positions matching TRBD1. After removal of 4 bases from V and 5 bases from J, the junction contained 5 bases not matched to a gene. CDR1 is SGHRS, CDR2 YFSETQ, per germline. This CDR3 is 13 amino acids long.

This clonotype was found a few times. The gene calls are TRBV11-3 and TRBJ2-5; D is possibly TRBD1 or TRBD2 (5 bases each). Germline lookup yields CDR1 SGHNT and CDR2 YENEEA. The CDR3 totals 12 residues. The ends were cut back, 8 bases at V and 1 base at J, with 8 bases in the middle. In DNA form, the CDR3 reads TGTGCCAGCTCCGGGGCCCAAGAGACCCAGTACTTC. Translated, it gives CASSGAQETQYF. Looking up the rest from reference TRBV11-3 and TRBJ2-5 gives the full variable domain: EAGVVQSPRYKIIEKKQPVAFWCNPISGHNTLYWYLQNLGQGPELLIRYENEEAVDDSQLPKDRFSAERLKGVDSTLKIQPAELGDSAVYLCASSGAQETQYFGPGTRLLVL.

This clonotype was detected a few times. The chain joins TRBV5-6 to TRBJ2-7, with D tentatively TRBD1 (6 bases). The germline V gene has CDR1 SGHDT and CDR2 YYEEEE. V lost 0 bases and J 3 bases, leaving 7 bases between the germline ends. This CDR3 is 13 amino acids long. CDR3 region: CASSLEQGYEQYF. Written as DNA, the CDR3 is TGTGCCAGCAGCTTGGAACAGGGCTACGAGCAGTACTTC.

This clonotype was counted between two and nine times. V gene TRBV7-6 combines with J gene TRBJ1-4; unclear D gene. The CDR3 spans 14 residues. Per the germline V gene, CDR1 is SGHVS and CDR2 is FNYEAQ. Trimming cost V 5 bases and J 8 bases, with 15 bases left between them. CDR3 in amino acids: CASSRHPGREKLFF. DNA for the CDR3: TGTGCCAGCAGCCGACACCCGGGGAGGGAAAAACTGTTTTTT.

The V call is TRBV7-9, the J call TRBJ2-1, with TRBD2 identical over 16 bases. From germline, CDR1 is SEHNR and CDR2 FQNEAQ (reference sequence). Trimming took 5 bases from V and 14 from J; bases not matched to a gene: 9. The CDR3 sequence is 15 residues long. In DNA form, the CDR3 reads TGTGCCAGCAGCGATGGGACTAGCGGGAGGGCCTCGGAGTTCTTC. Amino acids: CASSDGTSGRASEFF.

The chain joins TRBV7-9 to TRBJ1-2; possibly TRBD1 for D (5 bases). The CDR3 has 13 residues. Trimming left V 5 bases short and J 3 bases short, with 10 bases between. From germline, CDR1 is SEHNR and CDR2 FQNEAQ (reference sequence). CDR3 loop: CASSPPRDYGYTF. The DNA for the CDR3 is TGTGCCAGCAGCCCCCCCAGGGACTATGGCTACACCTTC.

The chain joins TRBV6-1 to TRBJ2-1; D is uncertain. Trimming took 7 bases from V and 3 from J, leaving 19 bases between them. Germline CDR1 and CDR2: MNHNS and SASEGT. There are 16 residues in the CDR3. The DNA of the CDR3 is TGTGCCAGCAAATCTCCGGGCCAGTCCGTCTACAATGAGCAGTTCTTC. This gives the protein CASKSPGQSVYNEQFF.

CDR3 sequence (DNA): TGTGCCAGCAGTGAAGCAGGGATGAACACTGAAGCTTTCTTT. Its translation: CASSEAGMNTEAFF. The V and J genes are TRBV6-1 and TRBJ1-1; D remains unclear. Germline CDR1 and CDR2: MNHNS and SASEGT. CDR3 length: 14 residues. V lost 0 bases, J lost 0 bases, and 5 bases lay in between.